This paragraph covers one T cell receptor (beta chain) sequence. PCR involved 60 Vbeta and 13 Jbeta primers. Profiling relied on immunoSEQ multiplex PCR, and the TCRdb table lists in-frame clones only, not all of them. The sample records tens of thousands of clones, approximately 55% being singletons. The data derive from a study of cytomegalovirus exposure and HLA in healthy donors. Deletions cut 1 base from V and 1 base from J, with 7 bases between. Germline values: CDR1 MDHEN, CDR2 SYDVKM. The CDR3 is made up of 14 amino acids. This chain uses TRBV28 with TRBJ1-2; D call uncertain. The origin of this receptor is a woman aged 40 to 50 in good health and CMV-seropositive. Sample: PBMCs. CDR3 amino acids: CASSLYEDNYGYTF. DNA of the CDR3: TGTGCCAGCAGTTTATACGAGGATAACTATGGCTACACCTTC.